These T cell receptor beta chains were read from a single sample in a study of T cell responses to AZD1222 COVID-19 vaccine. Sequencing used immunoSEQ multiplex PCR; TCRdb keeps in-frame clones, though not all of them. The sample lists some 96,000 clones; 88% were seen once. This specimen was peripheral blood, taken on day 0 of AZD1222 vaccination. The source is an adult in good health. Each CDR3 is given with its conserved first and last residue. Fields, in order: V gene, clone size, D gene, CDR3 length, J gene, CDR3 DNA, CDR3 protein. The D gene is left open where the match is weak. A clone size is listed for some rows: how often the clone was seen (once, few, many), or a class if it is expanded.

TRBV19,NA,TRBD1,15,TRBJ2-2,TGTGCCACCCCGGCGGGACAGGGGATGGCCGGGGAGCTGTTTTTT,CATPAGQGMAGELFF
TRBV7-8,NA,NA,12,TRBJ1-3,TGTGCCAGCAGCCAAACGGGAAACACCATATATTTT,CASSQTGNTIYF
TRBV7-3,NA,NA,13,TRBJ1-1,TGTGCCAGCAGCTTAATGTCCGACTCTGAAGCTTTCTTT,CASSLMSDSEAFF
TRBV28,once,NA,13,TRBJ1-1,TGTGCCAGCAGTTTGACCATGGACACTGAAGCTTTCTTT,CASSLTMDTEAFF
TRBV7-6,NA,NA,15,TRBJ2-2,TGTGCCAGCAGGAACACGGGGCAGCTAACCGGGGAGCTGTTTTTT,CASRNTGQLTGELFF
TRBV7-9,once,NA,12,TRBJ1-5,TGTGCCAGCCCAGGGGCAAGGCAGCCCCAGCATTTT,CASPGARQPQHF
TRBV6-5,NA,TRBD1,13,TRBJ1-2,TGTGCCAGCAGTCCGGACAGGTCTACAGGCTACACCTTC,CASSPDRSTGYTF
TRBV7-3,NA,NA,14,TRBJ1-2,TGTGCCAGCGCGAAGGAACAGGCCGGCTATGGCTACACCTTC,CASAKEQAGYGYTF
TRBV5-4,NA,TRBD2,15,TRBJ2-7,TGTGCCAGCAGCTTGGGCCTAGCGGGAGCTATCGAGCAGTACTTC,CASSLGLAGAIEQYF
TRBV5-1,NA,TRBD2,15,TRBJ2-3,TGCGCCAGCAGCTTGGAGGGGACTAGGAGAGATACGCAGTATTTT,CASSLEGTRRDTQYF
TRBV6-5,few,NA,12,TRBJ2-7,TGTGCCAGCAGGGGGTTAGCCTACGAGCAGTACTTC,CASRGLAYEQYF
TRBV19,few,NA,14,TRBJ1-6,TGTGCCAGTAGTATAGGTGAAAATCATTCACCCCTCCACTTT,CASSIGENHSPLHF
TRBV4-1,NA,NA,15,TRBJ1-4,TGCGCCAGCAGCCAAGTACTACATAGGAAGGAAAAACTGTTTTTT,CASSQVLHRKEKLFF
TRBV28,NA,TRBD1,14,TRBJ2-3,TGTGCCGCGGCCCGGGACAGGGGCACAGATACGCAGTATTTT,CAAARDRGTDTQYF
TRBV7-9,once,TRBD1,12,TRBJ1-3,TGTGCCAGCAGCCCTGGACAGGACATCGGATATTTT,CASSPGQDIGYF
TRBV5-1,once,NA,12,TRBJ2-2,TGCGCCAGCAGCTTGGTACCCGGGGAGCTGTTTTTT,CASSLVPGELFF
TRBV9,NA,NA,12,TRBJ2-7,TGTGCCAGCAGCGTAAACCACTACGAGCAGTACTTC,CASSVNHYEQYF
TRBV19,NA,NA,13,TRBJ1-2,TGTGCCAGTAGTATAAGAACGGACTATGGCTACACCTTC,CASSIRTDYGYTF
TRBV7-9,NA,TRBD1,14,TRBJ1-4,TGTGCCAGCACCTCCGGGACAGGGCGTGAAAAACTGTTTTTT,CASTSGTGREKLFF
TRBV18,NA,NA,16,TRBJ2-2,TGTGCCAGCTCACCCCTCTGGGCAGCATTCACCGGGGAGCTGTTTTTT,CASSPLWAAFTGELFF
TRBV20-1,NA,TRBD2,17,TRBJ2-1,TGCAGTGCTAGTCCGGTTCCGGGACTAGCGGGCTACAATGAGCAGTTCTTC,CSASPVPGLAGYNEQFF
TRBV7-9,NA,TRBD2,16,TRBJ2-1,TGTGCCAGCAGCTTGCTAGCGGGAGGGATTTACAATGAGCAGTTCTTC,CASSLLAGGIYNEQFF
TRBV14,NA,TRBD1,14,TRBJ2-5,TGTGCCAGCAGCCGCCGGGACAGGGGAGAGACCCAGTACTTC,CASSRRDRGETQYF
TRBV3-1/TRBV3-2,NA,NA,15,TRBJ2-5,TGTGCCAGCAGTCGACAGGGGGCGGGAGGGGAGACCCAGTACTTC,CASSRQGAGGETQYF
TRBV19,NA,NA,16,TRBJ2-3,TGTGCCAGTAGTAGGCACGGGACAACTAGCACAGATACGCAGTATTTT,CASSRHGTTSTDTQYF
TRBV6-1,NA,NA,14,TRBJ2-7,TGTGCCAGCAGACCTGAGGGCTGGGGTTACGAGCAGTACTTC,CASRPEGWGYEQYF
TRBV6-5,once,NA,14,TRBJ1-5,TGTGCCAGCAGTTACCGGGCAGTCAATCAGCCCCAGCATTTT,CASSYRAVNQPQHF